The subject of this entry is one T cell receptor (beta chain). This clonotype was detected ten times or more. Its antigen remains unidentified. No clone much larger than this one lies a single base away; base qualities are absent. Library preparation employed 5' RACE. Sequencer: Illumina HiSeq 2500. A second PCR of roughly 7 to 12 cycles was run with a J-beta primer mix and a sample-barcoded 5' primer. A unique molecular identifier was introduced onto each TCR beta cDNA molecule by a template-switch 5' adaptor carrying 12 random nucleotides. Each sample yielded at least 3 million CDR3-containing paired-end reads. First-strand cDNA was synthesized from all RNA with the Mint cDNA synthesis kit, primed by a TRBC-specific oligonucleotide. Following uracil-DNA glycosylase treatment, a first 18-cycle PCR with universal primers M1SS and BC2_uni_R was performed on all cDNA. Under the source paper's analysis protocol: For normalization, 1 million high-quality reads were randomly selected from each sample, with every read carrying a distinct molecular identifier. Instead of being binned into consensus sequences, reads that shared molecular identifiers were thrown out. MiTCR, with a Q25 quality threshold and the strictest error-elimination algorithm, was used for CDR3 identification, clonotype clustering and error correction. A nonparametric unseen species model using Euler transformation provided a lower-bound estimate of total TCR beta diversity. TCRdb reprocessed the public reads (quality trimming at Q25 with fastp, clone calling with MiXCR) and kept in-frame beta chains. Rows merge per CDR3 protein into single entries with the most common DNA and genes. In this record, the V and J calls reflect TCRdb's handling and not the investigators' own analysis. The sample profile shows 1.5 million to 2 million distinct CDR3 sequences; roughly 28% of them were found once. The top ten clones comprise about 7.7% of the sample.

For this chain, trimming is 3 bases at the V end and 9 bases at the J end, and the number of junction bases without a gene match is 8. From a lookup of the germline V gene, CDR1 and CDR2 are MDHEN and SYDVKM. The CDR3, from cysteine to phenylalanine, totals 14 residues. Only the CDR3 DNA stays, 42 bases, in frame from base 1. The entry originates in a study of blood T cells in healthy people across ages (dated by TCRdb to the mid-2010s). Regarding the study in general: Template switching captured roughly one uniquely barcoded TCR beta cDNA molecule per two T cells in model experiments. Age-related changes in TCR beta repertoire diversity were measured in the study by deep sequencing normalized with unique cDNA molecular identifiers. Donors were grouped into four age groups: young (average approximately 15 years), middle-aged (over 35), aged (around 66) and long-lived (less than 85). To avoid experimental bias, donors of different ages were distributed randomly across sequencing lanes. The study analyzed two additional independent replicas of 1 million unique cDNA reads from the same blood draw for two donors, one aged 18 to 29 and one aged 80 or older.

The investigation overall reported the following: A strong correlation was found between observed TCR beta diversity and the percentage of naive T cells measured by flow cytometry. Observed TCR beta diversity per million T cells fell roughly linearly with age, and a significant reduction was already apparent by age roughly 40. Estimates of total diversity from one million sequenced T cells were regarded as lower bounds and underestimates. Donor CMV infection status was unknown, potentially confounding age-related changes in expanded clonotypes. The long-lived group showed more naive CD4+ T cells, fewer expanded clones and increased TCR diversity than the aged group, suggesting age selection. Bulk unsorted PBMC profiling prevented conclusive comparison of naive and antigen-experienced compartments.

Donors were 39 systemically healthy Caucasian individuals from Russia aged 6 to 90 years. About 10 milliliters of peripheral blood were collected from each donor into EDTA-treated Vacutainer tubes. PBMCs were isolated by Ficoll-Paque density-gradient centrifugation, with at least 6.5 million obtained per sample. Trizol reagent was used to extract total RNA from the PBMCs, yielding at least 5 micrograms per sample. The percentages of naive CD45RAhigh/CD27high T cells were determined by flow cytometry on a PBMC aliquot from every donor. The chain is made from TRBV28 and TRBJ2-1; TRBD2 agrees with 7 junctional bases. The sequenced material came from blood. The TCR sequence derives from a woman younger than 45 in good health. At the DNA level, the sequence is TGTGCCAGCAGTTTGAGACTAGCTGACAGTGAGCAGTTCTTC. It specifies CASSLRLADSEQFF.